The 32 T cell receptor beta chains given below trace back to one sample, sequenced in a study of T cells after yellow fever vaccination. TCRdb used MiXCR to reprocess the 5' RACE reads, holding one entry per CDR3 protein. This repertoire shows over 300,000 distinct CDR3 sequences, roughly 4.3% found once; its top ten account for roughly 25%. This specimen consisted of PBMCs, obtained 5 days after the yellow fever booster vaccination. These receptors all stem from a man aged 18 to 35 who received the YFV17D yellow fever vaccine.

This chain connects TRBV19 to TRBJ2-1; D call uncertain. Trimming took 2 bases from V and 4 from J, leaving 6 bases between them. The germline CDR1 and CDR2 sequences are LNHDA and SQIVND (reference sequence). The CDR3 loop spans 13 amino acids. CDR3 sequence reads: CASSIRPYNEQFF. CDR3 bases: TGTGCCAGTAGTATACGGCCATACAATGAGCAGTTCTTC.

The chain has TRBV24-1 and TRBJ2-3; D uncertain. Trimming removed 3 bases from V and 1 base from J, with 19 bases in between. CDR1 KGHDR and CDR2 SFDVKD come from the germline V gene. This CDR3 comprises 18 residues. CDR3 nucleotides: TGTGCCACCAGTGATGAGTCGCCCCTCGGGTGGGGCACAGATACGCAGTATTTT. This encodes CATSDESPLGWGTDTQYF.

This clonotype was seen repeatedly, ten times or more. The V call is TRBV20-1, the J call TRBJ2-3, with TRBD2 matching over 7 bases. V trimming: 6 bases; J trimming: 1 base; junction bases outside the gene matches: 4. The CDR3 totals 13 residues. Germline CDR1 and CDR2: DFQATT and SNEGSKA (reference sequence). The CDR3, as DNA: TGCAGTGCCCCCACTAGCGGCACAGATACGCAGTATTTT. Amino acids: CSAPTSGTDTQYF.

This clonotype was detected only a few times. CDR3: CASSLATVNSPLHF. The CDR3 nucleotides read TGCGCCAGCAGCTTGGCCACTGTGAATTCACCCCTCCACTTT. The chain has TRBV5-1 and TRBJ1-6; no definite D call. This CDR3 comprises 14 residues. Trimming removed 0 bases at V and 7 bases at J, with 8 bases between. Germline V lookup: CDR1 SGHRS, CDR2 YFSETQ.

The chain carries TRBV7-2 and TRBJ2-3; D possibly uses TRBD1 or TRBD2 (5 bases each). This CDR3 region has 15 residues. Trimming stripped 5 bases from V and 0 bases from J, with 12 bases between. Germline CDR1 reads SGHTA; CDR2 reads FQGNSA. The CDR3 loop reads CASSIGTASTDTQYF. The DNA of the CDR3 is TGTGCCAGCAGCATCGGGACCGCAAGCACAGATACGCAGTATTTT.

V gene TRBV7-2 combines with J gene TRBJ1-2, with unresolved D. CDR1 SGHTA and CDR2 FQGNSA come from the germline V gene. The ends were cut back, 1 base at V and 4 bases at J, with 7 bases in the middle. CDR3 length: 13 residues. The CDR3 DNA reads TGTGCCAGCAGCTTAGATCCCGCCTATGGCTACACCTTC. This gives the protein CASSLDPAYGYTF.

The chain uses TRBV2 and TRBJ2-7; 7 positions agree with TRBD1. The junction had 11 bases not matched to a gene; V was cut back by 6 bases and J by 3 bases. This CDR3 comprises 15 residues. Germline CDR1 reads SNHLY; CDR2 reads FYNNEI. The CDR3 bases are TGTGCCAGCAGCGCGGACAGGTTATGGGACTACGAGCAGTACTTC. Amino acid sequence: CASSADRLWDYEQYF.

This chain links TRBV5-4 with TRBJ2-1; TRBD2 aligns across 13 bases. The J segment lost 9 bases and the V segment lost 3 bases, leaving 12 bases of the junction unmatched. This CDR3 has 17 residues. The germline V gene encodes CDR1 SGHNT and CDR2 YYREEE (reference sequence). The CDR3 protein is CASSSMTSGGINFEQFF. CDR3 coding DNA: TGTGCCAGCAGCTCTATGACTAGCGGGGGGATCAATTTTGAGCAGTTCTTC.

The chain has TRBV5-1 and TRBJ2-5; 11 positions match TRBD2. J gave up 5 bases and V 4 bases, and 7 bases lay outside the gene matches. The CDR3 is 15 amino acids. CDR1 and CDR2 (germline): SGHRS, YFSETQ. The CDR3 nucleotides read TGCGCCAGCAGCAGCTCTAGCGGGGGGAAGGAGACCCAGTACTTC. Translated, it gives CASSSSSGGKETQYF.

This clonotype turned up a few times. V is TRBV5-1 and J is TRBJ1-1, with 7 bases identical to TRBD1. Unmatched junction bases numbered 9, after V lost 4 bases and J lost 6 bases. CDR1 SGHRS and CDR2 YFSETQ come from the germline V gene. This CDR3 contains 14 residues. CDR3 amino acids: CASSRQGGLAEAFF. CDR3 coding DNA: TGCGCCAGCAGCCGACAGGGCGGCTTGGCTGAAGCTTTCTTT. The full variable domain, with the rest looked up from reference TRBV5-1 and TRBJ1-1, is KAGVTQTPRYLIKTRGQQVTLSCSPISGHRSVSWYQQTPGQGLQFLFEYFSETQRNKGNFPGRFSGRQFSNSRSEMNVSTLELGDSALYLCASSRQGGLAEAFFGQGTRLTVV.

This clonotype was detected only a few times. The V call is TRBV7-2, the J call TRBJ2-1, with TRBD1 matching 7 bases. Germline lookup yields CDR1 SGHTA and CDR2 FQGNSA. The CDR3 extends over 12 amino acids. J gave up 13 bases and V 5 bases, and 8 bases lay outside the gene matches. CDR3 bases: TGTGCCAGCAGCCCCGGGACAGCGACACAGTTCTTC. Translated, it gives CASSPGTATQFF.

This clonotype was recorded at least ten times. The chain joins TRBV11-2 to TRBJ2-3; 7 bases fit TRBD2. The CDR3 spans 14 residues. V gave up 6 bases and J gave up 6 bases; unmatched junction bases: 9. CDR1 is SGHAT and CDR2 is FQNNGV in the germline V gene. CDR3 amino acids: CASSLFSRGDTQYF. CDR3 sequence (DNA): TGTGCCAGCAGTTTGTTTTCGCGGGGGGATACGCAGTATTTT.

The V call is TRBV7-2, the J call TRBJ1-2; D gene uncertain. Germline CDR1 SGHTA, CDR2 FQGNSA. The CDR3 totals 14 residues. Trimming left V 4 bases short and J 4 bases short, with 13 bases between. CDR3 nucleotides: TGTGCCAGCAGCTCCGATCATTCGGGCTATGGCTACACCTTC. Protein sequence: CASSSDHSGYGYTF.

The V call is TRBV10-3, the J call TRBJ1-2, with TRBD1 matching over 11 bases. With 6 bases clipped from V and 8 bases from J, the junction kept 5 bases outside the gene matches. CDR1 and CDR2 from the germline V gene are ENHRY and SYGVKD. CDR3 length: 13 amino acids. The CDR3 sequence: CAIRGQGAQGYTF. The CDR3 bases are TGTGCCATCAGAGGACAGGGGGCGCAAGGCTACACCTTC.

This clonotype was seen only a few times. The J gene is TRBJ2-7, the V gene TRBV6-1, with D perhaps matching TRBD1 (6 bases). V lost 8 bases, J lost 0 bases, and 14 bases lay in between. The germline V gene encodes CDR1 MNHNS and CDR2 SASEGT. The CDR3 is made up of 14 amino acids. CDR3 region: CASSPQGSSYEQYV. For the CDR3, the DNA is TGTGCCAGCTCACCCCAGGGGAGCTCCTACGAGCAGTACGTC.

This clonotype was detected many times. J is TRBJ2-5 and V is TRBV5-5; D not resolved. The germline V gene has CDR1 SGHKS and CDR2 YYEKEE (reference sequence). The CDR3 loop spans 13 amino acids. Trimming cost V 6 bases and J 6 bases, with 15 bases left between them. CDR3 in amino acids: CASTLGPSQTQYF. The CDR3 coding sequence is TGTGCCAGCACACTGGGTCCCAGTCAGACCCAGTACTTC.

The rearrangement joins TRBV6-6 to TRBJ1-6, with a tentative D call TRBD1 (6 bases). The CDR3 is 13 residues long. Trimming shortened V by 10 bases and J by 9 bases, and 16 bases separated the two germline ends. CDR1 and CDR2 (germline): MNHNY, SVGAGI (reference sequence). The CDR3 spells CATRDQGFSPLHF. The CDR3 region has the DNA TGTGCCACCCGGGACCAGGGGTTTTCACCCCTCCACTTT.

In this sample, this clonotype turned up many times. The rearrangement uses TRBV5-1 and TRBJ1-1, with unresolved D. V lost 1 base and J lost 1, with 8 bases in between. Germline values: CDR1 SGHRS, CDR2 YFSETQ. The CDR3 sequence is 14 residues long. CDR3 region: CASSLITENTEAFF. In DNA, the CDR3 is TGCGCCAGCAGCTTGATAACAGAGAACACTGAAGCTTTCTTT. Full variable domain (missing parts from reference TRBV5-1 and TRBJ1-1): KAGVTQTPRYLIKTRGQQVTLSCSPISGHRSVSWYQQTPGQGLQFLFEYFSETQRNKGNFPGRFSGRQFSNSRSEMNVSTLELGDSALYLCASSLITENTEAFFGQGTRLTVV.

The chain recombines TRBV6-1 with TRBJ2-5; TRBD1 aligns across 8 bases. This CDR3 spans 14 amino acids. The V gene's germline CDR1 is MNHNS and CDR2 SASEGT. J lost 7 bases, V lost 8 bases, and 12 bases had no gene match. This CDR3 reads CASRPRHGQGTQYF. CDR3 nucleotides: TGTGCCAGCCGGCCCCGACACGGACAGGGGACCCAGTACTTC.

The V gene is TRBV5-6, the J gene TRBJ1-2, with D perhaps TRBD1 (5 bases). The germline V gene encodes CDR1 SGHDT and CDR2 YYEEEE. Deletions cut 7 bases from V and 4 bases from J, with 8 bases between. The CDR3 spans 11 residues. As DNA, the CDR3 is TGTGCCAGCGGGGCCCCCTATGGCTACACCTTC. Residues: CASGAPYGYTF.

This clonotype was recorded at least ten times. The J gene is TRBJ2-3, the V gene TRBV20-1, with D uncertain. Germline lookup yields CDR1 DFQATT and CDR2 SNEGSKA (reference sequence). The V gene lost 6 bases and the J gene lost 7 bases, with 17 bases spanning the gap. The CDR3 has 13 residues. CDR3 amino acids: CSALSTDTHTQYF. CDR3 in DNA: TGCAGTGCCCTTAGCACAGATACGCATACGCAGTATTTT.

This clonotype was observed many times. The J gene is TRBJ1-2, the V gene TRBV11-2; D might be TRBD1 (6 bases). The V end lost 5 bases, the J end lost 4 bases, and 11 bases lay between the germline ends. CDR1 and CDR2 from the germline V gene are SGHAT and FQNNGV. The CDR3 has 13 amino acids. The CDR3 protein is CASSPRGGYGYTF. The DNA for the CDR3 is TGTGCCAGCAGCCCTAGGGGGGGCTATGGCTACACCTTC. The full variable domain, in which reference TRBV11-2 and TRBJ1-2 provide the parts outside the CDR3, is EAGVAQSPRYKIIEKRQSVAFWCNPISGHATLYWYQQILGQGPKLLIQFQNNGVVDDSQLPKDRFSAERLKGVDSTLKIQPAKLEDSAVYLCASSPRGGYGYTFGSGTRLTVV.

The chain employs TRBV6-2 or TRBV6-3 and TRBJ1-2; 7 positions agree with TRBD1. In germline, CDR1 is MNHEY, CDR2 SVGEGT. The CDR3 extends over 13 amino acids. Trimming took 6 bases from V and 8 from J; bases not matched to a gene: 9. As DNA, the CDR3 is TGTGCCAGCAGCCAGACAGGGTTGGAGGGCTACACCTTC. Protein sequence: CASSQTGLEGYTF.

This clonotype was counted many times. The chain employs TRBV7-9 and TRBJ1-1, with D unresolved. V was shortened by 2 bases and J by 4 bases, with 5 bases between the two germline ends. The CDR3 has 12 amino acids. The germline V gene has CDR1 SEHNR and CDR2 FQNEAQ (reference sequence). As DNA, the CDR3 is TGTGCCAGCAGCTTACGCAGCACTGAAGCTTTCTTT. Amino acids: CASSLRSTEAFF.

The table lists this clonotype with many counts. This sequence joins TRBV5-1 and TRBJ2-7; D may correspond to TRBD1 or TRBD2 (6 bases each). The CDR3 contains 14 residues. Germline CDR1 SGHRS, CDR2 YFSETQ. V lost 2 bases and J 2 bases, leaving 11 bases between the germline ends. The CDR3 sequence is CASSFYGGPYEQYF. Written as DNA, the CDR3 is TGCGCCAGCAGCTTTTACGGGGGCCCCTACGAGCAGTACTTC. Supplemented by reference TRBV5-1 and TRBJ2-7, the full variable domain reads KAGVTQTPRYLIKTRGQQVTLSCSPISGHRSVSWYQQTPGQGLQFLFEYFSETQRNKGNFPGRFSGRQFSNSRSEMNVSTLELGDSALYLCASSFYGGPYEQYFGPGTRLTVT.

This chain connects TRBV6-2 or TRBV6-3 to TRBJ2-5; D call uncertain. The CDR3 runs to 16 residues. Deletions cut 3 bases from V and 5 bases from J, with 19 bases between. Germline CDR1 reads MNHEY; CDR2 reads SVGEGT. CDR3 residues: CASSYPSTTLKETQYF. The CDR3 coding sequence is TGTGCCAGCAGTTATCCCTCCACTACCCTTAAGGAGACCCAGTACTTC.

This rearrangement joins TRBV27 to TRBJ1-1, with a weak D call TRBD1 (5 bases). Germline V gene lookup returns CDR1 MNHEY and CDR2 SMNVEV (reference sequence). V lost 1 base and J lost 3, with 9 bases in between. This CDR3 spans 14 amino acids. CDR3 DNA: TGTGCCAGCAGTTTATTCCGGGGCGACACTGAAGCTTTCTTT. Residues: CASSLFRGDTEAFF.

This clonotype was seen at least ten times. The chain joins TRBV7-6 to TRBJ2-7; D gene uncertain. The germline V and J ends were trimmed by 1 base and 0 bases, with 10 bases remaining between them. The germline CDR1 and CDR2 sequences are SGHVS and FNYEAQ. The CDR3 runs 15 residues. The CDR3 bases are TGTGCCAGCAGCTTAGGCAGCCCGAGCTCCTACGAGCAGTACTTC. Its translation is CASSLGSPSSYEQYF. The full variable domain, rest sourced from reference TRBV7-6 and TRBJ2-7, is GAGVSQSPRYKVTKRGQDVALRCDPISGHVSLYWYRQALGQGPEFLTYFNYEAQQDKSGLPNDRFSAERPEGSISTLTIQRTEQRDSAMYRCASSLGSPSSYEQYFGPGTRLTVT.

This clonotype was recorded at least ten times. This chain uses TRBV5-1 with TRBJ1-6; D is undetermined. Germline CDR1 and CDR2: SGHRS and YFSETQ. CDR3 length: 15 residues. The V end was cut by 0 bases, the J end by 6 bases, with 10 bases between. The CDR3 region is CASSLEAIGNSPLHF. CDR3 nucleotides: TGCGCCAGCAGCTTGGAGGCGATAGGTAATTCACCCCTCCACTTT.

Only a few counts were recorded for this clonotype. The CDR3 coding sequence is TGTGCCAGCTCACCGGACATGCGGGAAAAACTGTTTTTT. Its protein is CASSPDMREKLFF. The chain is built from TRBV18 and TRBJ1-4; D might be TRBD1 (5 bases). The CDR3 is 13 residues long. V gave up 3 bases and J gave up 8 bases, with 10 bases separating them. The germline V gene encodes CDR1 KGHSH and CDR2 LQKENI. The full variable domain, its missing parts supplied by reference TRBV18 and TRBJ1-4, is NAGVMQNPRHLVRRRGQEARLRCSPMKGHSHVYWYRQLPEEGLKFMVYLQKENIIDESGMPKERFSAEFPKEGPSILRIQQVVRGDSAAYFCASSPDMREKLFFGSGTQLSVL.

This chain uses TRBV7-9 with TRBJ2-7; 8 nucleotides align to TRBD2. Trimming removed 5 bases from V and 0 bases from J; junction bases left unmatched: 6. There are 15 residues in the CDR3. Germline V CDR1 and CDR2: SEHNR, FQNEAQ (reference sequence). The chain's CDR3 is CASSPSGRGSYEQYF. In DNA, the CDR3 is TGTGCCAGCAGCCCCAGCGGGAGAGGCTCCTACGAGCAGTACTTC. The full variable domain, with the rest looked up from reference TRBV7-9 and TRBJ2-7, is DTGVSQNPRHKITKRGQNVTFRCDPISEHNRLYWYRQTLGQGPEFLTYFQNEAQLEKSRLLSDRFSAERPKGSFSTLEIQRTEQGDSAMYLCASSPSGRGSYEQYFGPGTRLTVT.

The rearrangement uses TRBV5-1 and TRBJ1-6; D is perhaps TRBD1 (6 bases). Germline V CDR1 and CDR2: SGHRS, YFSETQ. The CDR3 contains 16 residues. With 4 bases removed from V and 8 bases from J, the gap between germline ends came to 19 bases. The CDR3 loop reads CASSLTHPGADSPLHF. Here the CDR3 DNA reads TGCGCCAGCAGCCTTACCCACCCAGGGGCGGATTCACCCCTCCACTTT. The full variable domain, completed using reference TRBV5-1 and TRBJ1-6, is KAGVTQTPRYLIKTRGQQVTLSCSPISGHRSVSWYQQTPGQGLQFLFEYFSETQRNKGNFPGRFSGRQFSNSRSEMNVSTLELGDSALYLCASSLTHPGADSPLHFGNGTRLTVT.